This is a list of T cell receptor beta chains from one sample in a study of T cells after yellow fever vaccination. TCRdb independently ran MiXCR on the 5' RACE reads; one entry per CDR3 protein. The sample includes about 74,000 distinct CDR3 sequences, 7.1% of them seen just once. Source: CD8+ T cells sorted from PBMCs, taken 5 to 6 days after the first yellow fever vaccination. The receptors stem from a man aged 18 to 30 who received the YFV17D yellow fever vaccine. CDR3s include the opening cysteine and the closing phenylalanine or tryptophan. D genes are given only for firm matches. Rows give clone size only sometimes, using once, few, many, or a class for an expanded clone.

D gene: .; V gene: TRBV6-5; J gene: TRBJ2-2; clone size: many; CDR3 protein: CASSYRPENTGELFF; CDR3 DNA: TGTGCCAGCAGTTACCGCCCGGAGAACACCGGGGAGCTGTTTTTT
D gene: .; V gene: TRBV18; J gene: TRBJ2-5; clone size: .; CDR3 protein: CASSPVAVPPETQYF; CDR3 DNA: TGTGCCAGCTCACCCGTGGCAGTGCCCCCGGAGACCCAGTACTTC
D gene: .; V gene: TRBV6-2/TRBV6-3; J gene: TRBJ2-1; clone size: many; CDR3 protein: CASSYSRILYNEQFF; CDR3 DNA: TGTGCCAGCAGTTACTCGAGAATCCTCTACAATGAGCAGTTCTTC
D gene: .; V gene: TRBV7-9; J gene: TRBJ1-5; clone size: .; CDR3 protein: CASSRGSLNQPQHF; CDR3 DNA: TGTGCCAGCAGCCGGGGATCTCTTAATCAGCCCCAGCATTTT
D gene: TRBD1; V gene: TRBV10-3; J gene: TRBJ2-5; clone size: many; CDR3 protein: CAISEAWTGENYQETQYF; CDR3 DNA: TGTGCCATCAGTGAGGCCTGGACAGGGGAAAACTACCAAGAGACCCAGTACTTC
D gene: .; V gene: TRBV3-1; J gene: TRBJ2-7; clone size: .; CDR3 protein: CASSPTGTGYEQYF; CDR3 DNA: TGTGCCAGCAGCCCAACCGGGACGGGCTACGAGCAGTACTTC
D gene: .; V gene: TRBV15; J gene: TRBJ2-2; clone size: many; CDR3 protein: CATSRGEVWGGELFF; CDR3 DNA: TGTGCCACCAGCAGAGGAGAGGTCTGGGGGGGGGAGCTGTTTTTT
D gene: TRBD2; V gene: TRBV4-3; J gene: TRBJ2-1; clone size: few; CDR3 protein: CASSQDLLAVEQFF; CDR3 DNA: TGCGCCAGCAGCCAAGATTTACTAGCGGTTGAGCAGTTCTTC
D gene: .; V gene: TRBV12-3/TRBV12-4; J gene: TRBJ2-2; clone size: few; CDR3 protein: CATSMNTGELFF; CDR3 DNA: TGTGCAACAAGCATGAACACCGGGGAGCTGTTTTTT
D gene: .; V gene: TRBV7-9; J gene: TRBJ1-1; clone size: few; CDR3 protein: CASSLGVRNTEAFF; CDR3 DNA: TGTGCCAGCAGCTTGGGAGTGAGGAACACTGAAGCTTTCTTT
D gene: TRBD2; V gene: TRBV9; J gene: TRBJ2-1; clone size: many; CDR3 protein: CASSARGGVSYNEQFF; CDR3 DNA: TGTGCCAGCAGCGCTCGGGGGGGGGTTTCCTACAATGAGCAGTTCTTC
D gene: .; V gene: TRBV4-1; J gene: TRBJ1-1; clone size: many; CDR3 protein: CASSQREGGVGSRNTEAFF; CDR3 DNA: TGCGCCAGCAGCCAAAGGGAAGGGGGAGTTGGATCAAGGAACACTGAAGCTTTCTTT
D gene: .; V gene: TRBV25-1; J gene: TRBJ1-2; clone size: .; CDR3 protein: CASSELPAYGYTF; CDR3 DNA: TGTGCCAGCAGTGAACTCCCGGCGTATGGCTACACCTTC
D gene: TRBD2; V gene: TRBV20-1; J gene: TRBJ2-3; clone size: few; CDR3 protein: CSARVTAGGRSDTQYF; CDR3 DNA: TGCAGTGCTAGAGTAACGGCGGGGGGGCGGTCGGATACGCAGTATTTT
D gene: .; V gene: TRBV3-1; J gene: TRBJ2-1; clone size: many; CDR3 protein: CASSHTGIGYNEQFF; CDR3 DNA: TGTGCCAGCAGCCACACAGGGATAGGCTACAATGAGCAGTTCTTC
D gene: TRBD1; V gene: TRBV12-3/TRBV12-4; J gene: TRBJ1-1; clone size: many; CDR3 protein: CASSFAVWTGNTEAFF; CDR3 DNA: TGTGCCAGCAGTTTCGCCGTGTGGACAGGAAACACTGAAGCTTTCTTT
D gene: .; V gene: TRBV15; J gene: TRBJ2-1; clone size: few; CDR3 protein: CATSRARGSYNEQFF; CDR3 DNA: TGTGCCACCAGCAGGGCCAGGGGATCCTACAATGAGCAGTTCTTC
D gene: .; V gene: TRBV7-2; J gene: TRBJ2-2; clone size: few; CDR3 protein: CASSPPFGSGHVNTGELFF; CDR3 DNA: TGTGCCAGCAGCCCCCCTTTTGGTAGCGGCCACGTAAACACCGGGGAGCTGTTTTTT
D gene: TRBD1; V gene: TRBV5-1; J gene: TRBJ2-1; clone size: few; CDR3 protein: CASSGTGGGIGSSYNEQFF; CDR3 DNA: TGCGCCAGCTCCGGAACAGGGGGCGGCATCGGGAGCTCCTACAATGAGCAGTTCTTC
D gene: .; V gene: TRBV6-2/TRBV6-3; J gene: TRBJ2-1; clone size: .; CDR3 protein: CASSYSSSGDSGSSYNEQFF; CDR3 DNA: TGTGCCAGCAGTTACTCGTCGTCTGGAGATAGCGGAAGCTCCTACAATGAGCAGTTCTTC
D gene: .; V gene: TRBV5-1; J gene: TRBJ1-1; clone size: many; CDR3 protein: CASSSFLGVNTEAFF; CDR3 DNA: TGCGCCAGCAGCTCCTTCCTGGGTGTGAACACTGAAGCTTTCTTT
D gene: TRBD1; V gene: TRBV6-2/TRBV6-3; J gene: TRBJ2-7; clone size: .; CDR3 protein: CASSRPGQGYEQYF; CDR3 DNA: TGTGCCAGCAGTAGACCGGGACAGGGCTACGAGCAGTACTTC
D gene: .; V gene: TRBV5-1; J gene: TRBJ2-7; clone size: few; CDR3 protein: CASSLSRPHEQYF; CDR3 DNA: TGCGCCAGCAGCTTGTCGCGGCCCCACGAGCAGTACTTC
D gene: TRBD2; V gene: TRBV20-1; J gene: TRBJ2-3; clone size: few; CDR3 protein: CSARDIAGGSSSTDTQYF; CDR3 DNA: TGCAGTGCTAGAGATATAGCGGGGGGGTCCTCTAGCACAGATACGCAGTATTTT
D gene: .; V gene: TRBV19; J gene: TRBJ1-1; clone size: .; CDR3 protein: CASSEQGHTEAFF; CDR3 DNA: TGTGCCAGTAGTGAGCAGGGTCACACTGAAGCTTTCTTT
D gene: .; V gene: TRBV4-3; J gene: TRBJ2-7; clone size: many; CDR3 protein: CASSQGEFGYEQYF; CDR3 DNA: TGCGCCAGCAGCCAAGGAGAGTTCGGATACGAGCAGTACTTC
D gene: TRBD2; V gene: TRBV4-3; J gene: TRBJ2-2; clone size: few; CDR3 protein: CASSQAVMARAGGSGELFF; CDR3 DNA: TGCGCCAGCAGCCAAGCGGTCATGGCGAGAGCGGGGGGCTCCGGGGAGCTGTTTTTT
D gene: .; V gene: TRBV4-3; J gene: TRBJ2-5; clone size: many; CDR3 protein: CASSQDIDDQETQYF; CDR3 DNA: TGCGCCAGCAGCCAAGATATCGACGATCAAGAGACCCAGTACTTC
D gene: .; V gene: TRBV7-9; J gene: TRBJ2-5; clone size: .; CDR3 protein: CASSFSEYETQYF; CDR3 DNA: TGTGCCAGCAGCTTTAGTGAATACGAGACCCAGTACTTC
D gene: .; V gene: TRBV27; J gene: TRBJ1-2; clone size: .; CDR3 protein: CASSLSGARGYTF; CDR3 DNA: TGTGCCAGCAGTTTATCGGGGGCGAGAGGCTACACCTTC
D gene: .; V gene: TRBV4-2; J gene: TRBJ1-5; clone size: few; CDR3 protein: CASSQETGSGQPQHF; CDR3 DNA: TGTGCCAGCAGCCAAGAAACAGGATCGGGCCAGCCCCAGCATTTT
D gene: TRBD1; V gene: TRBV11-1; J gene: TRBJ2-7; clone size: few; CDR3 protein: CASSSSKFPGTGFHEQYF; CDR3 DNA: TGTGCCAGCAGCTCCTCGAAATTTCCCGGGACAGGGTTCCACGAGCAGTACTTC
D gene: TRBD2; V gene: TRBV9; J gene: TRBJ2-1; clone size: many; CDR3 protein: CASSSGTSGDYNEQFF; CDR3 DNA: TGTGCCAGCAGCTCCGGGACTAGCGGGGACTACAATGAGCAGTTCTTC
D gene: TRBD1; V gene: TRBV12-3/TRBV12-4; J gene: TRBJ1-1; clone size: many; CDR3 protein: CASRLGGPNTEAFF; CDR3 DNA: TGTGCCAGCAGGTTAGGGGGCCCAAACACTGAAGCTTTCTTT
D gene: .; V gene: TRBV4-1; J gene: TRBJ2-4; clone size: .; CDR3 protein: CASSQGGGGKNIQYF; CDR3 DNA: TGCGCCAGCAGCCAAGGCGGAGGGGGCAAAAACATTCAGTACTTC
D gene: .; V gene: TRBV5-4; J gene: TRBJ2-1; clone size: many; CDR3 protein: CASTVEGGYNEQFF; CDR3 DNA: TGTGCCAGCACCGTGGAGGGCGGTTACAATGAGCAGTTCTTC
D gene: .; V gene: TRBV28; J gene: TRBJ2-2; clone size: .; CDR3 protein: CASRPRSNTGELFF; CDR3 DNA: TGTGCCAGTCGACCCCGGTCGAACACCGGGGAGCTGTTTTTT
D gene: .; V gene: TRBV7-9; J gene: TRBJ1-1; clone size: many; CDR3 protein: CASSPFGPPTEAFF; CDR3 DNA: TGTGCCAGCAGCCCCTTCGGGCCGCCCACTGAAGCTTTCTTT
D gene: TRBD2; V gene: TRBV15; J gene: TRBJ2-1; clone size: few; CDR3 protein: CATSRDSAGLYNEQFF; CDR3 DNA: TGTGCCACCAGCAGAGATTCAGCGGGGCTTTACAATGAGCAGTTCTTC
D gene: TRBD1; V gene: TRBV14; J gene: TRBJ2-7; clone size: many; CDR3 protein: CASRRTGPYEQYF; CDR3 DNA: TGTGCCAGCAGACGGACAGGACCCTACGAGCAGTACTTC
D gene: .; V gene: TRBV12-3/TRBV12-4; J gene: TRBJ1-4; clone size: few; CDR3 protein: CASSPRPQNEKLFF; CDR3 DNA: TGTGCCAGCAGCCCCCGACCTCAGAATGAAAAACTGTTTTTT
D gene: TRBD2; V gene: TRBV10-3; J gene: TRBJ2-5; clone size: few; CDR3 protein: CAIRDVGGGLGETQYF; CDR3 DNA: TGTGCCATCAGGGACGTAGGCGGGGGGCTCGGAGAGACCCAGTACTTC
D gene: .; V gene: TRBV6-4; J gene: TRBJ2-2; clone size: many; CDR3 protein: CASSDSTTGELFF; CDR3 DNA: TGTGCCAGCAGTGACTCGACTACCGGGGAGCTGTTTTTT
D gene: TRBD1; V gene: TRBV15; J gene: TRBJ1-5; clone size: .; CDR3 protein: CATSRVNGRGLGSNQPQHF; CDR3 DNA: TGTGCCACCAGCAGAGTGAATGGAAGGGGGCTGGGTAGCAATCAGCCCCAGCATTTT
D gene: .; V gene: TRBV4-1; J gene: TRBJ1-5; clone size: many; CDR3 protein: CASSQYSGNSNQPQHF; CDR3 DNA: TGCGCCAGCAGCCAATACAGCGGGAATAGCAATCAGCCCCAGCATTTT
D gene: .; V gene: TRBV18; J gene: TRBJ1-1; clone size: few; CDR3 protein: CASSPNFPNTEAFF; CDR3 DNA: TGTGCCAGCTCACCGAACTTCCCGAACACTGAAGCTTTCTTT
D gene: TRBD2; V gene: TRBV6-4; J gene: TRBJ2-1; clone size: many; CDR3 protein: CASSDSTSGGDEQFF; CDR3 DNA: TGTGCCAGCAGTGACTCGACTAGCGGGGGGGATGAGCAGTTCTTC
D gene: TRBD2; V gene: TRBV4-1; J gene: TRBJ2-1; clone size: many; CDR3 protein: CASSQDTGGGAYNEQFF; CDR3 DNA: TGCGCCAGCAGCCAAGATACGGGCGGGGGGGCGTACAATGAGCAGTTCTTC
D gene: .; V gene: TRBV10-3; J gene: TRBJ2-5; clone size: many; CDR3 protein: CAISDRREETQYF; CDR3 DNA: TGTGCCATCAGTGACAGGCGTGAAGAGACCCAGTACTTC
D gene: .; V gene: TRBV20-1; J gene: TRBJ2-1; clone size: few; CDR3 protein: CSARYEGAFNEQFF; CDR3 DNA: TGCAGTGCTAGATACGAGGGAGCTTTCAATGAGCAGTTCTTC
D gene: .; V gene: TRBV19; J gene: TRBJ1-1; clone size: .; CDR3 protein: CASSTRGYGGENTEAFF; CDR3 DNA: TGTGCCAGTAGTACCCGGGGGTATGGGGGCGAGAACACTGAAGCTTTCTTT
D gene: TRBD1; V gene: TRBV7-6; J gene: TRBJ2-7; clone size: .; CDR3 protein: CASSLGLGTGTYEQYF; CDR3 DNA: TGTGCCAGCAGCTTAGGACTAGGGACAGGGACCTACGAGCAGTACTTC
D gene: .; V gene: TRBV4-2; J gene: TRBJ2-3; clone size: few; CDR3 protein: CASSQELASDTQYF; CDR3 DNA: TGTGCCAGCAGCCAAGAGCTAGCGTCAGATACGCAGTATTTT
D gene: .; V gene: TRBV7-9; J gene: TRBJ1-1; clone size: .; CDR3 protein: CASSLVRGDTEAFF; CDR3 DNA: TGTGCCAGCAGCTTAGTCAGGGGTGATACTGAAGCTTTCTTT
D gene: .; V gene: TRBV7-9; J gene: TRBJ1-2; clone size: few; CDR3 protein: CASSLSYWGYYGYTF; CDR3 DNA: TGTGCCAGCAGCTTGTCGTACTGGGGATACTATGGCTACACCTTC
D gene: .; V gene: TRBV6-2/TRBV6-3; J gene: TRBJ2-7; clone size: few; CDR3 protein: CASSYSMTAYEQYF; CDR3 DNA: TGTGCCAGCAGTTATTCGATGACAGCCTACGAGCAGTACTTC
D gene: .; V gene: TRBV7-8; J gene: TRBJ2-1; clone size: many; CDR3 protein: CASSLGVSSYNEQFF; CDR3 DNA: TGTGCCAGCAGCCTAGGGGTTAGCTCCTACAATGAGCAGTTCTTC
D gene: .; V gene: TRBV7-3; J gene: TRBJ2-1; clone size: few; CDR3 protein: CASGRFGNEQFF; CDR3 DNA: TGTGCCAGCGGAAGGTTTGGCAATGAGCAGTTCTTC
D gene: TRBD2; V gene: TRBV7-8; J gene: TRBJ2-1; clone size: many; CDR3 protein: CASSSYRAGTRGNEQFF; CDR3 DNA: TGTGCCAGCAGCTCCTATCGAGCCGGGACTAGAGGCAATGAGCAGTTCTTC
D gene: .; V gene: TRBV27; J gene: TRBJ2-7; clone size: few; CDR3 protein: CASSFPGSHEQYF; CDR3 DNA: TGTGCCAGCAGTTTCCCAGGGAGCCACGAGCAGTACTTC